This TCR beta chain was profiled in a study of OX40 agonist ivuxolimab in advanced cancers. Findings and caveats of the study: Clonal expansion was among the lowest in partial responders at 0.1-3.0 mg/kg, especially CD8+.

The junction had 7 bases not matched to a gene; V was cut back by 8 bases and J by 2 bases. This CDR3 has 15 residues. Germline lookup yields CDR1 WNHNN and CDR2 SYGVQD (reference sequence). Worth noting for this clone: Its antigen remains unidentified.

Clones were sequenced by immunoSEQ multiplex PCR, and TCRdb holds only the in-frame ones, with some missing. The table lists 50,000 to 65,000 clones, under 85% of them singletons. This receptor was obtained from an adult with an advanced solid tumor such as melanoma, head and neck, liver or kidney cancer. The V gene is TRBV10-1, the J gene TRBJ2-2; 8 bases map to TRBD2. The source material was CD4+ or CD8+ T cells sorted from blood, sampled in a trial of the OX40 agonist ivuxolimab. The CDR3 DNA is TGCGCCAGCTCACCGGGGGGGGGTAACACCGGGGAGCTGTTTTTT. This sequence encodes CASSPGGGNTGELFF.